These 30 T cell receptor beta chains came from one sample sequenced in a study of cytotoxic CD8 clonotypes in ibrutinib-treated CLL. Sequencing was performed with immunoSEQ multiplex PCR; in TCRdb, only in-frame clones are kept and a portion is missing. The sample carries roughly 300,000 clones, approximately 76% recorded once. Specimen: PBMCs, collected at disease progression, from a patient treated with ibrutinib. These receptors were taken from a human donor with chronic lymphocytic leukemia.

J is TRBJ1-5 and V is TRBV15; D might be TRBD1 (5 bases). CDR1 is LNHNV and CDR2 is YYDKDF in the germline V gene (reference sequence). Trimming took off 3 bases at V and 5 bases at J, with 17 bases between the two ends. The CDR3 is 16 amino acids. DNA of the CDR3: TGTGCCACCAGCAGTAGTCGGCAGGGAGGGGATCAGCCCCAGCATTTT. Amino acid sequence: CATSSSRQGGDQPQHF.

The chain couples TRBV5-1 to TRBJ1-2; D remains unclear. Per the germline V gene, CDR1 is SGHRS and CDR2 is YFSETQ. The V gene lost 4 bases and the J gene lost 0 bases, with 13 bases spanning the gap. The CDR3 runs to 15 residues. The CDR3 here is CASSQSGQANYGYTF. In DNA, the CDR3 is TGCGCCAGCAGCCAATCTGGGCAAGCTAACTATGGCTACACCTTC.

This clone was seen only a few times. This rearrangement joins TRBV7-6 to TRBJ1-5; unclear D gene. This CDR3 contains 13 residues. Germline V gene data show CDR1 as SGHVS and CDR2 as FNYEAQ. V was shortened by 1 base and J by 4 bases, with 5 bases between the two germline ends. The chain's CDR3 is CASSLGPNQPQHF. The CDR3 nucleotides are TGTGCCAGCAGCTTAGGGCCGAATCAGCCCCAGCATTTT.

This clone was observed a few times. The chain couples TRBV7-2 to TRBJ1-4; D uncertain. The germline V gene encodes CDR1 SGHTA and CDR2 FQGNSA. The V and J ends lost 2 bases and 8 bases respectively, with 9 bases between them. The CDR3 extends over 13 amino acids. CDR3 region: CASSLWVAEKLFF. The CDR3 DNA reads TGTGCCAGCAGCTTATGGGTGGCGGAAAAACTGTTTTTT. Full variable domain (remainder filled in from reference TRBV7-2 and TRBJ1-4): GAGVSQSPSNKVTEKGKDVELRCDPISGHTALYWYRQSLGQGLEFLIYFQGNSAPDKSGLPSDRFSAERTGGSVSTLTIQRTQQEDSAVYLCASSLWVAEKLFFGSGTQLSVL.

This clone was picked up a small number of times. The chain links TRBV28 to TRBJ2-7; no clear D gene. The CDR3 spans 15 residues. Trimming took 2 bases from V and 5 from J, leaving 16 bases between them. Per the germline V gene, CDR1 is MDHEN and CDR2 is SYDVKM. The CDR3 reads CASSLIRAPVNEQYF. The CDR3 DNA is TGTGCCAGCAGTTTAATCCGGGCCCCGGTGAACGAGCAGTACTTC. Complete variable domain (other parts from reference TRBV28 and TRBJ2-7): DVKVTQSSRYLVKRTGEKVFLECVQDMDHENMFWYRQDPGLGLRLIYFSYDVKMKEKGDIPEGYSVSREKKERFSLILESASTNQTSMYLCASSLIRAPVNEQYFGPGTRLTVT.

This clone was seen a single time. The V call is TRBV4-1, the J call TRBJ2-7; possible D gene TRBD1, 6 bases. Trimming cost V 0 bases and J 5 bases, with 14 bases left between them. Germline assignment: CDR1 MGHRA and CDR2 YSYEKL. CDR3 length equals 15 residues. The CDR3 sequence: CASSQDRQVVDEQYF. The CDR3 DNA sequence: TGCGCCAGCAGCCAAGATAGACAGGTAGTGGACGAGCAGTACTTC.

This chain joins TRBV15 and TRBJ1-5, with D possibly TRBD1 on 6 matching bases. Per the germline V gene, CDR1 is LNHNV and CDR2 is YYDKDF (reference sequence). V was pared by 3 bases and J by 6 bases, with 18 bases between. The CDR3 loop spans 16 amino acids. The CDR3 protein is CATSSDRTEGGQPQHF. CDR3 DNA sequence: TGTGCCACCAGCAGTGATAGGACAGAAGGGGGTCAGCCCCAGCATTTT.

The CDR3 sequence: CASSLRGTQETQYF. DNA for the CDR3: TGTGCCAGCAGCTTAAGGGGGACCCAAGAGACCCAGTACTTC. This chain links TRBV13 with TRBJ2-5, with TRBD1 as a possible D gene (6 bases). V was cut by 2 bases and J by 1 base, with 8 bases left in between. The CDR3 runs 14 residues. From germline, CDR1 is PRHDT and CDR2 FYEKMQ (reference sequence).

The chain employs TRBV4-1 and TRBJ1-1; D remains unclear. CDR3 length: 15 amino acids. Trimming took 1 base from V and 1 from J, leaving 10 bases between them. The germline V gene has CDR1 MGHRA and CDR2 YSYEKL. CDR3 nucleotides: TGCGCCAGCAGCCAAGTGGGCAGATCGAACACTGAAGCTTTCTTT. This codes for CASSQVGRSNTEAFF.

The chain is built from TRBV11-2 and TRBJ2-7, with D uncertain. Trimming pared 6 bases from V and 6 bases from J, leaving 24 bases between. CDR1 SGHAT and CDR2 FQNNGV come from the germline V gene. The CDR3 length is 16 residues. CDR3 bases: TGTGCCAGCAGAATGGACCTCCCGGGCTCACGGGCCGAGCAGTACTTC. Translated, it gives CASRMDLPGSRAEQYF. The full variable domain, its missing parts supplied by reference TRBV11-2 and TRBJ2-7, is EAGVAQSPRYKIIEKRQSVAFWCNPISGHATLYWYQQILGQGPKLLIQFQNNGVVDDSQLPKDRFSAERLKGVDSTLKIQPAKLEDSAVYLCASRMDLPGSRAEQYFGPGTRLTVT.

This clone showed up just once. The gene calls are TRBV15 and TRBJ2-7; D tentatively reads TRBD1 or TRBD2 (7 bases each). Germline V gene sequence: CDR1 LNHNV, CDR2 YYDKDF (reference sequence). The V end lost 0 bases, the J end lost 1 base, and 16 bases lay between the germline ends. This CDR3 region has 17 residues. CDR3 nucleotide sequence: TGTGCCACCAGCAGAGACAGGGGGAGGGGGCCTTCCTACGAGCAGTACTTC. Protein product: CATSRDRGRGPSYEQYF.

The chain combines TRBV21-1 with TRBJ2-3; the table's D call, TRBD2, has no DNA check behind it. TRBV21-1 is flagged as a pseudogene. This CDR3 has 16 residues. CDR3: CASSRGGRGSADTQYF. In nucleotides, the CDR3 is TGTGCCAGCAGCCGAGGTGGGAGGGGGAGTGCAGATACGCAGTATTTT.

The V and J genes are TRBV10-3 and TRBJ1-1; the D is unclear. V lost 0 bases and J lost 1, with 3 bases in between. This CDR3 is 13 amino acids long. Germline V CDR1 and CDR2: ENHRY, SYGVKD. The CDR3: CAISESPNTEAFF. The CDR3 region has the DNA TGTGCCATCAGTGAGTCTCCGAACACTGAAGCTTTCTTT.

This chain joins TRBV2 and TRBJ2-7; D perhaps matches TRBD2 (7 bases). The CDR3 extends over 11 amino acids. V was trimmed by 7 bases and J by 5 bases, leaving 9 bases between them. Germline CDR1 is SNHLY and CDR2 is FYNNEI. This chain's CDR3 is CASTGGHEQYF. CDR3 DNA: TGTGCCAGCACGGGGGGCCACGAGCAGTACTTC. Looking up the rest from reference TRBV2 and TRBJ2-7 gives the full variable domain: EPEVTQTPSHQVTQMGQEVILRCVPISNHLYFYWYRQILGQKVEFLVSFYNNEISEKSEIFDDQFSVERPDGSNFTLKIRSTKLEDSAMYFCASTGGHEQYFGPGTRLTVT.

The V call is TRBV6-5, the J call TRBJ1-1; the D gene is possibly TRBD1 (6 bases). The germline CDR1 and CDR2 sequences are MNHEY and SVGAGI. Between the trimmed V and J ends, which lost 0 bases and 12 bases, there was a span of 14 bases. This CDR3 is 13 amino acids long. The CDR3 bases are TGTGCCAGCAGTTACTCGATGCTCACAGGGCCTTTCTTT. Translation: CASSYSMLTGPFF.

Concerning this clone: A read error may account for a junction end that differs from germline. The chain uses TRBV29-1 and TRBJ1-4, with no clear D. Looked up from germline, CDR1 is SQVTM and CDR2 is ANQGSEA. CDR3 length: 14 residues. The CDR3, as DNA: TGCAGCGTTGAAGTGCAGGACCCTAACGAAAAACTGTTTTTT. This translates into CSVEVQDPNEKLFF.

This chain connects TRBV11-2 to TRBJ2-3; 9 nucleotides agree with TRBD2. Germline V CDR1 and CDR2: SGHAT, FQNNGV. There are 16 residues in the CDR3. Germline trimming cut 1 base from V and 2 bases from J; bases unmatched to any gene: 4. CDR3 DNA sequence: TGTGCCAGCAGCTTAGGGGGACTAGCCATCACAGATACGCAGTATTTT. Protein product: CASSLGGLAITDTQYF.

This sequence joins TRBV11-2 and TRBJ2-7, with D unclear. This CDR3 has 15 residues. Between the trimmed V and J ends, which lost 2 bases and 0 bases, there was a span of 11 bases. In germline, CDR1 is SGHAT, CDR2 FQNNGV. The CDR3 bases are TGTGCCAGCAGCTTAAGGAGACCAAACTCCTACGAGCAGTACTTC. It encodes CASSLRRPNSYEQYF.

The chain combines TRBV7-6 with TRBJ2-5; TRBD2 might be the D (5 bases). The germline V and J ends were trimmed by 6 bases and 5 bases, with 16 bases remaining between them. In germline, CDR1 is SGHVS, CDR2 FNYEAQ. The CDR3 covers 14 residues. The CDR3 loop reads CASSPDGVRETQYF. The CDR3 DNA sequence: TGTGCCAGCAGTCCAGACGGGGTCCGGGAGACCCAGTACTTC.

The V call is TRBV5-1, the J call TRBJ2-3; 8 positions agree with TRBD1. This CDR3 has 15 residues. Trimming cost V 0 bases and J 2 bases; bases outside gene matches: 2. Germline V gives CDR1 SGHRS, CDR2 YFSETQ. CDR3 amino acids: CASSLAGGDTDTQYF. CDR3 DNA sequence: TGCGCCAGCAGCTTGGCAGGGGGCGACACAGATACGCAGTATTTT.

The chain couples TRBV7-9 to TRBJ1-5; tentatively, D is TRBD1 (5 bases). Trimming took 5 bases from V and 2 from J, leaving 13 bases between them. Germline V lookup: CDR1 SEHNR, CDR2 FQNEAQ (reference sequence). This CDR3 has 15 amino acids. CDR3 sequence reads: CASSPLTGGNQPQHF. CDR3 DNA: TGTGCCAGCAGCCCCTTAACGGGGGGCAATCAGCCCCAGCATTTT.

The V and J genes are TRBV9 and TRBJ2-7, with 11 bases matching TRBD2. The V segment lost 3 bases and the J segment 0 bases; nucleotides outside the gene matches: 2. The CDR3 length is 15 residues. Germline values: CDR1 SGDLS, CDR2 YYNGEE. Here the CDR3 reads CASSETSGASYEQYF. The DNA for the CDR3 is TGTGCCAGCAGCGAGACTAGCGGGGCCTCCTACGAGCAGTACTTC.

The J gene is TRBJ1-3, the V gene TRBV10-3; tentatively, D is TRBD1 (6 bases). CDR1 ENHRY and CDR2 SYGVKD come from the germline V gene. Deletions cut 7 bases from V and 4 bases from J, with 11 bases between. The CDR3 contains 13 residues. As DNA, the CDR3 is TGTGCCATCATAGGGGGTCTCGGAAACACCATATATTTT. The encoded protein is CAIIGGLGNTIYF.

The genes are TRBV7-3 and TRBJ2-5, with D perhaps matching TRBD1 (5 bases). Per germline, CDR1 SGHTA and CDR2 FQGTGA. Trimming removed 1 base from V and 5 bases from J, with 11 bases in between. There are 14 residues in the CDR3. CDR3 residues: CASSLMGQGETQYF. The CDR3 region has the DNA TGTGCCAGCAGCTTAATGGGGCAAGGGGAGACCCAGTACTTC. Full variable domain (remainder filled in from reference TRBV7-3 and TRBJ2-5): GAGVSQTPSNKVTEKGKYVELRCDPISGHTALYWYRQSLGQGPEFLIYFQGTGAADDSGLPNDRFFAVRPEGSVSTLKIQRTERGDSAVYLCASSLMGQGETQYFGPGTRLLVL.

This clone has just one count. This chain joins TRBV19 and TRBJ2-7; weak D call: TRBD1 (5 bases). The CDR3 runs to 14 residues. The germline gives CDR1 LNHDA, CDR2 SQIVND (reference sequence). V lost 3 bases to trimming and J lost 2 bases, with 11 bases between them. The CDR3 DNA reads TGTGCCAGTAGTATTACAGGCCGTACCTACGAGCAGTACTTC. This sequence encodes CASSITGRTYEQYF.

V and J are TRBV10-2 and TRBJ1-2; no clear D gene. V was cut by 4 bases and J by 5 bases, with 14 bases left in between. CDR1 WSHSY and CDR2 SAAADI come from the germline V gene. There are 14 residues in the CDR3. Here the CDR3 reads CASSATWGGYGYTF. CDR3 bases: TGCGCCAGCAGTGCCACCTGGGGAGGTTATGGCTACACCTTC.

The genes are TRBV5-4 and TRBJ1-3; 7 bases agree with TRBD1. Trimming cost V 4 bases and J 0 bases; bases outside gene matches: 4. This CDR3 spans 15 amino acids. Germline lookup yields CDR1 SGHNT and CDR2 YYREEE (reference sequence). The CDR3 loop reads CASSGRDSSGNTIYF. The CDR3 DNA follows: TGTGCCAGCAGCGGCCGGGACAGCTCTGGAAACACCATATATTTT.

The rearrangement uses TRBV20-1 and TRBJ2-7, with unresolved D. The CDR3 extends over 11 amino acids. V was pared by 5 bases and J by 2 bases, with 7 bases between. Germline CDR1 and CDR2: DFQATT and SNEGSKA (reference sequence). CDR3 DNA sequence: TGCAGTGCTCGCCTTACCTACGAGCAGTACTTC. Its protein product is CSARLTYEQYF.

The CDR3 bases are TGTGCCAGCAGCTTAGGGCCGGGACAGGGGATCGACGAGCAGTACTTC. Protein product: CASSLGPGQGIDEQYF. The gene calls are TRBV7-9 and TRBJ2-7; 10 positions match TRBD1. Germline CDR1 and CDR2: SEHNR and FQNEAQ (reference sequence). This CDR3 has 16 amino acids. V shed 1 base and J 5 bases; nucleotides not matched to a gene: 8.

This clone was observed a handful of times. The sample has other DNA sequences that encode this CDR3 too. The chain joins TRBV29-1 to TRBJ1-2, with TRBD1 identical over 7 bases. Germline-derived CDR1 and CDR2 are SQVTM and ANQGSEA. This CDR3 region has 13 residues. The V and J ends lost 5 bases and 3 bases, in that order; junction bases with no gene match: 6. The CDR3 reads CSVRQGGDYGYTF. CDR3 bases: TGCAGCGTTCGACAGGGTGGAGACTATGGCTACACCTTC.